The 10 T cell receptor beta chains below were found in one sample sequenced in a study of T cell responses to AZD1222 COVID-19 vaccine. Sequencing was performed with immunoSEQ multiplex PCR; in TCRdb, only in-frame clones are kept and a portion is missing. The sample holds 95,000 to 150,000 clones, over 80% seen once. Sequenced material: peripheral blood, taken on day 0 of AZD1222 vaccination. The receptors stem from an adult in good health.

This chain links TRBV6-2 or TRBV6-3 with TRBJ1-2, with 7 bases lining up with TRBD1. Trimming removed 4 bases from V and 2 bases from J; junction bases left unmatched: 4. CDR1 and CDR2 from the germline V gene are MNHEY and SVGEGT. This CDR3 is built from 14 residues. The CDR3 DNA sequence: TGTGCCAGCAGTTCAGACAGGGAGAACTATGGCTACACCTTC. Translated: CASSSDRENYGYTF.

This CDR3 reads CASSLGTSGRDEQYF. The CDR3 DNA is TGTGCCAGCAGCCTCGGGACTAGCGGGAGAGACGAGCAGTACTTC. The V and J genes are TRBV5-6 and TRBJ2-7; 14 nucleotides match TRBD2. Per the germline V gene, CDR1 is SGHDT and CDR2 is YYEEEE. Trimming took 4 bases from V and 5 from J; bases not matched to a gene: 5. CDR3 length: 15 residues.

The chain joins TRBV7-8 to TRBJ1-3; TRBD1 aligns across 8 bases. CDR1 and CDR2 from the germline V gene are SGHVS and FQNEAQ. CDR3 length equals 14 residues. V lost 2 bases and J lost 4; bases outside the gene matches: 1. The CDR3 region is CASSLRTGGNTIYF. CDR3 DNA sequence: TGTGCCAGCAGCTTACGGACAGGGGGAAACACCATATATTTT.

CDR3 loop: CASRPEQGQETQYF. The CDR3 DNA sequence: TGTGCCAGCAGACCTGAACAGGGGCAAGAGACCCAGTACTTC. The chain is built from TRBV5-4 and TRBJ2-5; 7 nucleotides line up with TRBD1. Unmatched junction bases numbered 6, after V lost 5 bases and J lost 2 bases. CDR3 size: 14 residues. Germline V gene lookup returns CDR1 SGHNT and CDR2 YYREEE (reference sequence).

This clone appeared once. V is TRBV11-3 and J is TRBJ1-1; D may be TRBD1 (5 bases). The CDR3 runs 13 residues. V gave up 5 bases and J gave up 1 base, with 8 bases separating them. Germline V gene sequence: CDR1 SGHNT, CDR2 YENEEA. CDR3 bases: TGTGCCAGCAGCCAAGGACAGAACACTGAAGCTTTCTTT. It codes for CASSQGQNTEAFF.

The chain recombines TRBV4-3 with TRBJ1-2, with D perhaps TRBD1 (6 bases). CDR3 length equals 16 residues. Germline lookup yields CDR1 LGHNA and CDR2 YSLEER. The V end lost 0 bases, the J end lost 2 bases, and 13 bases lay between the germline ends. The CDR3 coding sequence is TGCGCCAGCAGCCAAGAGGTCTCAGGGGCAAACTATGGCTACACCTTC. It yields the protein CASSQEVSGANYGYTF.

CDR3 coding DNA: TGTGCCAGCAGCTTAGTGAAACAGACCACTGAAGCTTTCTTT. As protein: CASSLVKQTTEAFF. The genes are TRBV7-9 and TRBJ1-1; the D is unclear. Trimming left V 1 base short and J 4 bases short, with 10 bases between. CDR1 is SEHNR, CDR2 FQNEAQ, per germline (reference sequence). The CDR3 covers 14 residues.

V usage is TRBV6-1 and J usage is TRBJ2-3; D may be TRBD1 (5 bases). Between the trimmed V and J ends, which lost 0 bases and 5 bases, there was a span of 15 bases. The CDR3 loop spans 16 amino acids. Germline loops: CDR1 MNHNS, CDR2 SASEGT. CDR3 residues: CASSEAGARAGDTQYF. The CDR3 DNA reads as TGTGCCAGCAGTGAAGCAGGGGCTAGAGCCGGAGATACGCAGTATTTT.

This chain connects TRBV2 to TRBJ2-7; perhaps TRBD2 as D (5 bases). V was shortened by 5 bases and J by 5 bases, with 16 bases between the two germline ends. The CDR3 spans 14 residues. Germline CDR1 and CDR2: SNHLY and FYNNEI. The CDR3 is CASSRREKDHEQYF. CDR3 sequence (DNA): TGTGCCAGCAGTCGCCGGGAAAAGGACCACGAGCAGTACTTC. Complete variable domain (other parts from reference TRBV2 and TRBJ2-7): EPEVTQTPSHQVTQMGQEVILRCVPISNHLYFYWYRQILGQKVEFLVSFYNNEISEKSEIFDDQFSVERPDGSNFTLKIRSTKLEDSAMYFCASSRREKDHEQYFGPGTRLTVT.

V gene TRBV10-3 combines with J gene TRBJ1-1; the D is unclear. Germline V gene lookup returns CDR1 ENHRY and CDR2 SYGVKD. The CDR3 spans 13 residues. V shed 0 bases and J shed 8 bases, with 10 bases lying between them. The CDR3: CAISESRAAEAFF. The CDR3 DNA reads TGTGCCATCAGTGAGTCGAGGGCAGCCGAAGCTTTCTTT.